This T cell receptor (beta chain) derives from a study of a mutant IDH1 vaccine in newly diagnosed glioma (dated by TCRdb to the early 2020s). About the investigation overall: Eight vaccinations were administered to patients in weeks 1, 3, 5, 7, 11, 15, 19 and 23, corresponding to visits V03 through V10. Vaccination started 4-6 weeks after radiotherapy alone, or was given together with temozolomide cycles in the groups whose treatment included chemotherapy. Of the approximately 33 treated patients, approximately 60% were male and roughly 40% were female, and a mean age of around 40 years was recorded. Prior to enrollment, patients had been given standard therapy consisting of radiotherapy alone, temozolomide alone, or radiochemotherapy with temozolomide, with the combination given to most patients. Peripheral blood samples were drawn at six visits, namely V03 (baseline), V05, V07, V10, V12 and V13. Longitudinal TCRB deep sequencing was done for about two dozen treated patients, wherever samples were available for exploratory analyses. Summary of the overall study and its limitations: Availability determined which PBMC samples were chosen for TCRB deep sequencing. The authors stated that sample limitations prevented analyses of patient blood samples from being reproduced. No apparent relationship was observed between pseudoprogression and alterations in the top peripheral T cell clonotypes detected by TCRB sequencing. Immune responses induced by the vaccine were seen in about 93% of patients across multiple MHC alleles.

Taken from cysteine to phenylalanine, the CDR3 has 13 residues. Kept here is only the CDR3 DNA, which spans 39 bases and is read in frame from base 1. Trimming at the junction amounts to 2 bases on V and 8 bases on J, and the germline ends lie 10 bases apart. Reading the germline V gene (reference sequence) gives CDR1 LNHNV and CDR2 YYDKDF. Receptors were amplified or captured by the immunoSEQ multiplex PCR assay. Following the manufacturer's protocol, the hsTCRB Kit was used to amplify rearranged TCR beta chain sequences. Sequencing of TCRB libraries was carried out on an Illumina MiSeq. The paper's processing steps were these. The proprietary platform of the kit vendor was used for demultiplexing, trimming and gene mapping. TCRdb retrieved this table from immuneACCESS and kept in-frame rearrangements only. Not all clones are present; in checked studies, unresolved V genes account for under half, and no reason is known for the remainder. V, J and clone size are taken as reported in that table, and D and trimming were inferred from the DNA itself. The sample includes around 65,000 clones, with about 80% observed a single time. In total, the top ten clones hold over 4.5% of the sample.

Note on this clone: It has no known antigen specificity. Base qualities were left out, and no much larger clone turns up one base away.

Per the publication, the time point label means: week 11, during vaccination. Each vaccine dose, consisting of 300 ug of a 20-mer mutant IDH1 peptide in Montanide, was administered subcutaneously with topical imiquimod. Newly diagnosed WHO grade 3 or 4 IDH1-mutant astrocytomas showing loss of nuclear ATRX were present in the donors. The samples were drawn from NOA16, a multicentre, single-arm, open-label phase I trial in Germany that tested a mutant IDH1 peptide vaccine in humans for the first time. Genomic DNA for TCRB sequencing was extracted from EDTA blood using the DNeasy Blood and Tissue Kit.

This receptor was identified in a man aged 50 to 60 with glioma. The chain uses TRBV15 and TRBJ2-1, with the D segment identity uncertain. Sample: PBMCs, taken from a glioma patient whose treatment included an IDH1 peptide vaccine. The DNA sequence reads TGTGCCACCAGCAGAACCCGGGCCGATGAGCAGTTCTTC. Translated, this gives CATSRTRADEQFF.